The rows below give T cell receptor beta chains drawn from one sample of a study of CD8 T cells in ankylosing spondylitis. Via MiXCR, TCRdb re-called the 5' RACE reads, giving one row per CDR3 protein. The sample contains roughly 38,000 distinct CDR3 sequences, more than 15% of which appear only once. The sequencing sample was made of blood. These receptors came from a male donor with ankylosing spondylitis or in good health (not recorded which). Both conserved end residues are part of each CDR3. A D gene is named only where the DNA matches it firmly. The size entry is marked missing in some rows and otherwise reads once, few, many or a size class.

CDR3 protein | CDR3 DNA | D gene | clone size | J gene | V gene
CASRTGGSGGELFF | TGCGCCAGCCGGACAGGGGGCTCTGGCGGGGAGCTGTTTTTT | TRBD1 | NA | TRBJ2-2 | TRBV5-1
CASSVTGTVLDTQYF | TGTGCCAGCAGTGTAACCGGGACAGTTCTAGATACGCAGTATTTT | TRBD1 | many | TRBJ2-3 | TRBV2
CASSQFRSGELFF | TGTGCCAGCAGCCAATTTCGTTCCGGGGAGCTGTTTTTT | NA | NA | TRBJ2-2 | TRBV14
CASSLMGARNQPQHF | TGTGCCAGCAGTTTAATGGGGGCCCGCAATCAGCCCCAGCATTTT | NA | many | TRBJ1-5 | TRBV12-3/TRBV12-4
CASSPSGISEYNEQFF | TGTGCCAGCAGCCCCTCGGGAATTAGCGAGTACAATGAGCAGTTCTTC | NA | few | TRBJ2-1 | TRBV7-9
CASSLGRHGEQFF | TGTGCCAGCAGCTTAGGGCGGCACGGGGAGCAGTTCTTC | NA | few | TRBJ2-1 | TRBV11-2
CASSGTGGVAGELFF | TGTGCCAGCAGCGGGACAGGGGGTGTGGCCGGGGAGCTGTTTTTT | TRBD1 | few | TRBJ2-2 | TRBV12-3/TRBV12-4
CASSLTRQATGELFF | TGTGCCAGCAGCTTAACTCGGCAGGCAACCGGGGAGCTGTTTTTT | NA | once | TRBJ2-2 | TRBV7-3
CASSREGYEQYF | TGTGCCAGCAGTCGGGAGGGCTACGAGCAGTACTTC | TRBD2 | many | TRBJ2-7 | TRBV6-6
CASSQETIGTSEQFF | TGTGCCAGCAGCCAAGAGACTATCGGGACTTCCGAGCAGTTCTTC | NA | NA | TRBJ2-1 | TRBV3-1
CASSFVGGYNEQFF | TGTGCCAGCAGTTTTGTCGGGGGATACAATGAGCAGTTCTTC | NA | few | TRBJ2-1 | TRBV12-3/TRBV12-4
CSASLPGVGEKLFF | TGCAGTGCTAGTCTGCCAGGAGTGGGGGAAAAACTGTTTTTT | NA | few | TRBJ1-4 | TRBV20-1
CSAWHEKLFF | TGCAGCGCCTGGCATGAAAAACTGTTTTTT | NA | NA | TRBJ1-4 | TRBV29-1
CASTTGLAGRMETQYF | TGTGCCAGCACCACGGGACTAGCGGGGAGAATGGAGACCCAGTACTTC | TRBD2 | NA | TRBJ2-5 | TRBV12-3/TRBV12-4
CASSLAGDRYEQYF | TGTGCCAGCAGCTTGGCGGGAGACCGCTACGAGCAGTACTTC | TRBD2 | few | TRBJ2-7 | TRBV7-2
CAASSGNTEAFF | TGTGCCGCTAGTTCTGGGAACACTGAAGCTTTCTTT | NA | NA | TRBJ1-1 | TRBV7-9
CASSLSGEGGTDTQYF | TGTGCCAGCAGCTTGAGTGGTGAGGGGGGCACAGATACGCAGTATTTT | NA | few | TRBJ2-3 | TRBV7-2
CASSFGSLQETQYF | TGTGCCAGCAGTTTTGGCAGCCTCCAAGAGACCCAGTACTTC | NA | NA | TRBJ2-5 | TRBV12-3/TRBV12-4
CAISLGRSADTQYF | TGTGCCATCAGTTTGGGGAGATCCGCAGATACGCAGTATTTT | NA | NA | TRBJ2-3 | TRBV10-3
CASSPRTISTGELFF | TGTGCCAGCAGTCCGAGGACCATATCTACCGGGGAGCTGTTTTTT | NA | few | TRBJ2-2 | TRBV12-3/TRBV12-4
CASKGAGELFF | TGTGCCAGCAAGGGGGCCGGGGAGCTGTTTTTT | NA | few | TRBJ2-2 | TRBV9
CASSLAAGLALGRLNNEQFF | TGCGCCAGCAGCTTGGCCGCGGGACTCGCGCTAGGGAGACTTAACAATGAGCAGTTCTTC | NA | NA | TRBJ2-1 | TRBV5-1
CASTRLRVKGTEAFF | TGTGCCAGCACCCGCTTGAGGGTTAAGGGCACTGAAGCTTTCTTT | NA | many | TRBJ1-1 | TRBV7-2
CSARALAGAGTDTQYF | TGCAGTGCTAGAGCTTTAGCGGGGGCCGGCACAGATACGCAGTATTTT | TRBD2 | NA | TRBJ2-3 | TRBV20-1
CASKIGAPSTDTQYF | TGTGCCAGCAAAATTGGGGCCCCTAGCACAGATACGCAGTATTTT | NA | few | TRBJ2-3 | TRBV12-3/TRBV12-4
CSARDSGNTGELFF | TGCAGCGCCCGGGACAGTGGGAACACCGGGGAGCTGTTTTTT | TRBD1 | few | TRBJ2-2 | TRBV29-1
CSVVYLSYEQYF | TGCAGCGTTGTGTATTTGTCCTACGAGCAGTACTTC | NA | few | TRBJ2-7 | TRBV29-1
CSAREGQGVSTDTQYF | TGCAGTGCTAGAGAGGGGCAGGGGGTGAGCACAGATACGCAGTATTTT | TRBD1 | NA | TRBJ2-3 | TRBV20-1
CASSVASGGAKDTQYF | TGTGCCAGCAGCGTAGCTTCGGGGGGCGCGAAGGATACGCAGTATTTT | NA | NA | TRBJ2-3 | TRBV9
CASSSTGDLNTEAFF | TGTGCCAGCAGTTCTACGGGTGACCTGAACACTGAAGCTTTCTTT | NA | NA | TRBJ1-1 | TRBV28
CASSSLTGEDYNEQFF | TGTGCCAGCAGCTCATTGACAGGGGAAGACTACAATGAGCAGTTCTTC | TRBD1 | NA | TRBJ2-1 | TRBV7-9
CASSYRFEQFF | TGTGCCAGCAGTTACCGGTTTGAGCAGTTCTTC | NA | few | TRBJ2-1 | TRBV7-2
CASRGSFGSYNEQFF | TGCGCCAGCAGGGGGTCATTTGGCTCCTACAATGAGCAGTTCTTC | NA | many | TRBJ2-1 | TRBV5-1
CASRVFGQETQYF | TGTGCCAGCCGGGTATTTGGCCAAGAGACCCAGTACTTC | NA | few | TRBJ2-5 | TRBV28
CSASGLEGETQYF | TGCAGTGCTAGTGGTCTAGAGGGGGAGACCCAGTACTTC | NA | few | TRBJ2-5 | TRBV20-1
CASSQSPLGFGELFF | TGTGCCAGCAGCCAGTCACCACTGGGGTTCGGGGAGCTGTTTTTT | NA | NA | TRBJ2-2 | TRBV3-1
CSVVAGGPGNEQFF | TGCAGCGTGGTAGCGGGAGGGCCGGGGAATGAGCAGTTCTTC | TRBD2 | NA | TRBJ2-1 | TRBV29-1
CSAQLAGSYEQYF | TGCAGTGCACAACTAGCGGGATCCTACGAGCAGTACTTC | TRBD2 | many | TRBJ2-7 | TRBV20-1
CASSPDSRGVTDTQYF | TGTGCCAGCAGCCCCGACTCGCGGGGAGTCACAGATACGCAGTATTTT | NA | few | TRBJ2-3 | TRBV7-3
CASSLMTGELFF | TGTGCCAGCAGCTTAATGACCGGGGAGCTGTTTTTT | NA | NA | TRBJ2-2 | TRBV11-3
CASSPGGSNNEQFF | TGTGCCAGCAGTCCGGGCGGGAGCAACAATGAGCAGTTCTTC | TRBD2 | few | TRBJ2-1 | TRBV27
CASSLSRLSEQFF | TGTGCCAGCAGTTTATCGAGGTTATCGGAGCAGTTCTTC | NA | NA | TRBJ2-1 | TRBV27
CASTPVESWTGELFF | TGCGCCAGCACCCCGGTGGAGTCTTGGACCGGGGAGCTGTTTTTT | NA | NA | TRBJ2-2 | TRBV5-1
CASSPGTDPSHTQYF | TGTGCCAGCAGCCCCGGGACGGACCCCTCACATACGCAGTATTTT | NA | NA | TRBJ2-3 | TRBV28
CASSLGATNTGELFF | TGCGCCAGCAGCTTGGGGGCAACGAACACCGGGGAGCTGTTTTTT | NA | NA | TRBJ2-2 | TRBV5-1